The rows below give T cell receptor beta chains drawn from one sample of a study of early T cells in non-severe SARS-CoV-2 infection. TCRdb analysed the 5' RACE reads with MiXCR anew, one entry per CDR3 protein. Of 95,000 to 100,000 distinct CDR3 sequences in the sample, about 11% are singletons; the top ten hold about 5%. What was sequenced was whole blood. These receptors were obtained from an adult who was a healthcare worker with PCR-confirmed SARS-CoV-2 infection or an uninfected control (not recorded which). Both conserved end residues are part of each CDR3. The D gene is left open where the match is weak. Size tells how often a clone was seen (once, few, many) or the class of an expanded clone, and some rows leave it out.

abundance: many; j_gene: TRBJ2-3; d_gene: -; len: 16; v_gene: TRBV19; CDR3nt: TGTGCCAGTAGTGGCTGGGGATTGATTAGCACAGATACGCAGTATTTT; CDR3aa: CASSGWGLISTDTQYF
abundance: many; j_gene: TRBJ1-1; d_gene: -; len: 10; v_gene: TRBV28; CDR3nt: TGTGCCACCAGGACAGTTGAAGCTTTCTTT; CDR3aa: CATRTVEAFF
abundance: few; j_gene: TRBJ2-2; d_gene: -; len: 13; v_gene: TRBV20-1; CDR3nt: TGCAGTGCTAGACCACTGAATGTCGGGGAGCTGTTTTTT; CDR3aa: CSARPLNVGELFF
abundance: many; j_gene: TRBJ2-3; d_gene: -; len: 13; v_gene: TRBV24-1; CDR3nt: TGTGCCACCAGTGTCTTGGGGGCAGATACGCAGTATTTT; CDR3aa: CATSVLGADTQYF
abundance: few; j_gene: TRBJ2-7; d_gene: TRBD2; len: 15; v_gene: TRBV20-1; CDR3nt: TGCAGTGCTTGGACTAGCGGGCGCCTCTCCTACGAGCAGTACTTC; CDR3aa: CSAWTSGRLSYEQYF
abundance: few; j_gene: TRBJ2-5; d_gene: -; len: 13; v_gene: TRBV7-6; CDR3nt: TGTGCCAGCAGCCCTTATACTCAAGAGACCCAGTACTTC; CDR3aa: CASSPYTQETQYF
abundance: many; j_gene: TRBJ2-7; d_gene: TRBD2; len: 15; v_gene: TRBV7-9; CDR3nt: TGTGCCAGCAGCTCGGGACTAGCGGGTAACTACGAGCAGTACTTC; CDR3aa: CASSSGLAGNYEQYF
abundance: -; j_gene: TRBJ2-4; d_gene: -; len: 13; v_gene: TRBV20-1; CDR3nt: TGCAGTGCTAGCCAAAGTGGCAAAAACATTCAGTACTTC; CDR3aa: CSASQSGKNIQYF
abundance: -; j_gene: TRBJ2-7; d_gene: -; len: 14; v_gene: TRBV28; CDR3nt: TGTGCCAGCAGCCTCCCAGGACACGCGGACGAGCAGTACTTC; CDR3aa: CASSLPGHADEQYF
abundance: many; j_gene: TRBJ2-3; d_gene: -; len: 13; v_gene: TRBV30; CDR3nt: TGTGCCTGGAGTCAACAGCGCACAGATACGCAGTATTTT; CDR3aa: CAWSQQRTDTQYF
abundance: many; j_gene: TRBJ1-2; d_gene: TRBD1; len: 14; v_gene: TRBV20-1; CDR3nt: TGCAGTGCCTCGCCGGGACAGGGTCGGAGTGGCTACACCTTC; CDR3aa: CSASPGQGRSGYTF
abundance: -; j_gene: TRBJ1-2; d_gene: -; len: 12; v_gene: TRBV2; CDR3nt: TGTGCCAGCCGGGAAGGAAACTATGGCTACACCTTC; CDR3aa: CASREGNYGYTF
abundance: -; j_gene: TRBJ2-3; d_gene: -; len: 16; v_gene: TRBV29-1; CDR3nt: TGCAGCGCCATAGGGGCAGGCAGGGGATACACAGATACGCAGTATTTT; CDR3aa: CSAIGAGRGYTDTQYF
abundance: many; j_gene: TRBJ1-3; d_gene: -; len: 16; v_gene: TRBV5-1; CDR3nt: TGCGCCAGCAGCTTGGTGGGGCAGACCCCTGGAAACACCATATATTTT; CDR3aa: CASSLVGQTPGNTIYF
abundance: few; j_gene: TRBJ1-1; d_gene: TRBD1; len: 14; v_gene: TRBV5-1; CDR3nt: TGCGCCAGCAGCCTGACAGGGGAGGACACTGAAGCTTTCTTT; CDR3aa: CASSLTGEDTEAFF
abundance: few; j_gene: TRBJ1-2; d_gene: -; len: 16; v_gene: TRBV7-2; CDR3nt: TGTGCCAGCAGCTTAGGACGTACAAAAGCTAACTATGGCTACACCTTC; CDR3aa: CASSLGRTKANYGYTF
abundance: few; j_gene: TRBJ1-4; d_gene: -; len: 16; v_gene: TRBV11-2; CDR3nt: TGTGCCAGCAGCTTAGGGGGTGTATTCAACATTGAAAAACTGTTTTTT; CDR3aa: CASSLGGVFNIEKLFF
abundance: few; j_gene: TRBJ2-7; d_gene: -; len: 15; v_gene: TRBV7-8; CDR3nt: TGTGCCAGCAGCTTAACCCGGACATTGGACTACGAGCAGTACTTC; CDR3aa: CASSLTRTLDYEQYF
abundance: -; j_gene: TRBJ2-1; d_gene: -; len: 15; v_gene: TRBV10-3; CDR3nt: TGTGCCATCAGTGAGCCGGGACTCCCTATCAATGAGCAGTTCTTC; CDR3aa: CAISEPGLPINEQFF
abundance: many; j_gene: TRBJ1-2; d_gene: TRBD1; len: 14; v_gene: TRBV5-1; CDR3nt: TGCGCCAGCGCCCCCCGGGACAGGGGCCGGGGCTACACCTTC; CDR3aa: CASAPRDRGRGYTF
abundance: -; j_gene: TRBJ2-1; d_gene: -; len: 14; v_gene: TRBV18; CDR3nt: TGTGCCAGCTCCCCCTTCGCAGATTTCAATGAGCAGTTCTTC; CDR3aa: CASSPFADFNEQFF
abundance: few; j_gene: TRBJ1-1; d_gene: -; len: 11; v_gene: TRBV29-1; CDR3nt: TGCAGCGTGATTCAAGGCACTGAAGCTTTCTTT; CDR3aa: CSVIQGTEAFF
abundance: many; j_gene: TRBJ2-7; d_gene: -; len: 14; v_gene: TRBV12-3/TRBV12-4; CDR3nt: TGTGCCAGCAGTCCAGGACCGAGCTCCTACGAGCAGTACTTC; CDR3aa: CASSPGPSSYEQYF
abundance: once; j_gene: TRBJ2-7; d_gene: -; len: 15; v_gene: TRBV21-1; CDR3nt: TGTGCCAGCAGGACCACCCGGGACAGCCGGAGCGAGCAGTACTTC; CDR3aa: CASRTTRDSRSEQYF
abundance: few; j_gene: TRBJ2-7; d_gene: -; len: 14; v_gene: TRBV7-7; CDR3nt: TGTGCTAGCAGCTTAGAGGAAACTTCGGGCGAGCAGTACTTC; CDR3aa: CASSLEETSGEQYF
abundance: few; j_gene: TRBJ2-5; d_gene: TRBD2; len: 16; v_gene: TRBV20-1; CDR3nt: TGCAGTGCACTGGGACTAGCGGGAGGGGGACAAGAGACCCAGTACTTC; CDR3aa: CSALGLAGGGQETQYF
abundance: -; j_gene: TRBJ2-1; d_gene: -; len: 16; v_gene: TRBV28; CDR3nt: TGTGCCAGCAGTTTATGGAACCTTAGCCTTATGAATGAGCAGTTCTTC; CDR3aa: CASSLWNLSLMNEQFF
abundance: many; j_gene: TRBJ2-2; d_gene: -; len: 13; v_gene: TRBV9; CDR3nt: TGTGCCAGCAGCGGGGGTGGAACCGGGGAGCTGTTTTTT; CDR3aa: CASSGGGTGELFF
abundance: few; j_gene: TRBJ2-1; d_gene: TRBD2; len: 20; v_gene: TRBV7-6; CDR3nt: TGTGCCAGCAGCTTAGTACCGGGGCTAGCGGGTACTAGCTCCTACAATGAGCAGTTCTTC; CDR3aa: CASSLVPGLAGTSSYNEQFF
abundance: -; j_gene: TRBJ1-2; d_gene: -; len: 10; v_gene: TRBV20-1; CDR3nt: TGCAGTGCTTACAGTTACGGCTACACCTTC; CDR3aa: CSAYSYGYTF
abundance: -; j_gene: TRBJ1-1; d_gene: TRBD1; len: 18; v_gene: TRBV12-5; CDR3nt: TGTGCTAGTGGTTTGACCCGAACGGGACAGGCCGTGAACACTGAAGCTTTCTTT; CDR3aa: CASGLTRTGQAVNTEAFF
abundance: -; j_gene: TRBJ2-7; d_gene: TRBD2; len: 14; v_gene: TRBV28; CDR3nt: TGTGCCAGCAGGGGTACTAGCGGATCCTACGAGCAGTACTTC; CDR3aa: CASRGTSGSYEQYF
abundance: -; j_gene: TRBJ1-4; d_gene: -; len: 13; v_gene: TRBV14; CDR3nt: TGTGCCAGCAGCCCAGCAATAGGGGAAAAACTGTTTTTT; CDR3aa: CASSPAIGEKLFF
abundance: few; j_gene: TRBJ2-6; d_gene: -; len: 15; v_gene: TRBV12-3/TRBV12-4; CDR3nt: TGTGCCAGCAGTTTTAGGTCGTCTGGGGCCAACGTCCTGACTTTC; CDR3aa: CASSFRSSGANVLTF
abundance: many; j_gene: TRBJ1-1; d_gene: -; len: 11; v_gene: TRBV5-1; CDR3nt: TGCGCCAGCAGCTTGGACTTCGAAGCTTTCTTT; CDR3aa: CASSLDFEAFF
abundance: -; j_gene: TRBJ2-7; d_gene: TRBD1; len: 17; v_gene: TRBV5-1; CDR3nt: TGCGCCAGCAGCCTCCGGACCGGGACAGGGGGCGACTACGAGCAGTACTTC; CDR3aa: CASSLRTGTGGDYEQYF
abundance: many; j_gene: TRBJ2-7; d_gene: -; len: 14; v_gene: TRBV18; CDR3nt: TGTGCCAGCTCACCAGCCGCGTATTACTACGAGCAGTACTTC; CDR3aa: CASSPAAYYYEQYF
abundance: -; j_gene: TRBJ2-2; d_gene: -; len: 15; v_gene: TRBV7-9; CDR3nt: TGTGCCAGCAGCTTAAGGGACACGAACACCGGGGAGCTGTTTTTT; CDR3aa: CASSLRDTNTGELFF
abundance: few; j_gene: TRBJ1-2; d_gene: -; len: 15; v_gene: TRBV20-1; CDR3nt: TGCAGTGCTAGAGGGCTAAGACGGGGGGGCACAGGCTACACCTTC; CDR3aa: CSARGLRRGGTGYTF
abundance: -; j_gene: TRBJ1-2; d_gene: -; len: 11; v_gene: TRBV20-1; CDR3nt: TGCAGTGCTAGAGGTGGAGATGGCTACACCTTC; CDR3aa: CSARGGDGYTF
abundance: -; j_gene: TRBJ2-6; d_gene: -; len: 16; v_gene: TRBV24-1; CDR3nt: TGTGCCACCAGAGCACTCACCAACTCTGGGGCCAACGTCCTGACTTTC; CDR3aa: CATRALTNSGANVLTF
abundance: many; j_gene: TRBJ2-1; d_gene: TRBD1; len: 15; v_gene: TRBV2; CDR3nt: TGTGCCAGCACGTCGCCGACAGGGCCCTCCCCCGAGCAGTTCTTC; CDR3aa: CASTSPTGPSPEQFF
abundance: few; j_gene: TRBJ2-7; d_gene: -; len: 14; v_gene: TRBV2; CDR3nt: TGTGCCAGCAGTCCCACGGGGGCTCCACACGAGCAGTACTTC; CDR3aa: CASSPTGAPHEQYF
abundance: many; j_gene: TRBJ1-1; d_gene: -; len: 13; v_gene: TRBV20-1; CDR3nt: TGCAGTGCTTGGCCGACACCGAACACTGAAGCTTTCTTT; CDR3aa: CSAWPTPNTEAFF
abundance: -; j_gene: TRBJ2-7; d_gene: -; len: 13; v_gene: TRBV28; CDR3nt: TGTGCCAGCAGACGGGACAACTCCTACGAGCAGTACTTC; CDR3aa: CASRRDNSYEQYF